The 28 T cell receptor beta chains listed next were all sequenced from one sample in a study of CD8 T cells in ankylosing spondylitis. TCRdb used MiXCR to reprocess the 5' RACE reads, holding one entry per CDR3 protein. The data show around 300,000 distinct CDR3 sequences, roughly 15% seen once. The sequenced sample consisted of blood, either unsorted or a sorted T cell fraction (not recorded which). The receptors were gathered from a male donor with ankylosing spondylitis or in good health (not recorded which).

Worth noting for this clonotype: It is likely a read error, because the conserved phenylalanine at the end of the CDR3 is missing. The chain links TRBV11-2 to TRBJ2-7, with D possibly being TRBD2 (6 bases). The V and J ends lost 1 base and 2 bases respectively, with 12 bases between them. Germline lookup yields CDR1 SGHAT and CDR2 FQNNGV. This CDR3 contains 15 residues. This chain's CDR3 is CASSLGWRGAYEQYL. CDR3 nucleotides: TGTGCCAGCAGCTTAGGGTGGCGGGGAGCCTACGAGCAGTACTTA.

This clonotype came up a few times. For the CDR3, the DNA is TGTGCCAGCAGGGGACAGAGTTCCTACGAGCAGTACTTC. Translated, it gives CASRGQSSYEQYF. V is TRBV7-2 and J is TRBJ2-7, with 7 bases fitting TRBD1. The trim removed 6 bases at V and 1 base at J, leaving 3 bases unmatched. The germline gives CDR1 SGHTA, CDR2 FQGNSA. This CDR3 spans 13 amino acids.

This clonotype was detected a few times. At one end, the junction sequence differs from germline, possibly due to a read error. V gene TRBV20-1 combines with J gene TRBJ2-5, with TRBD2 as a possible D gene (7 bases). This CDR3 has 15 amino acids. Germline CDR1 is DFQATT and CDR2 is SNEGSKA (reference sequence). In DNA, the CDR3 is TGCAGTGCTAGAGATCTGGGGGGGGGCTTTGGGACCCAGTCCTTC. Translated: CSARDLGGGFGTQSF.

This clonotype occurred many times. The V call is TRBV7-2, the J call TRBJ2-5, with TRBD2 identical over 9 bases. Germline trimming cut 2 bases from V and 13 bases from J; bases unmatched to any gene: 11. The germline CDR1 and CDR2 sequences are SGHTA and FQGNSA. The CDR3 is 14 residues long. The CDR3 sequence: CASSLMASGTTTYF. The DNA for the CDR3 is TGTGCCAGCAGCTTAATGGCTAGCGGGACAACAACGTACTTC.

This chain connects TRBV12-3 or TRBV12-4 to TRBJ1-2; 8 bases match TRBD1. Trimming cost V 7 bases and J 8 bases; bases outside gene matches: 12. The CDR3 loop spans 14 amino acids. This chain's CDR3 is CASTYRQGSVGYTF. CDR3 DNA: TGTGCCAGCACCTACCGACAGGGGAGTGTAGGCTACACCTTC.

The chain joins TRBV20-1 to TRBJ1-2; a possible D gene is TRBD1 (6 bases). There are 12 residues in the CDR3. In germline, CDR1 is DFQATT, CDR2 SNEGSKA (reference sequence). Trimming removed 5 bases at V and 6 bases at J, with 13 bases between. CDR3 sequence: CSAWAGVDGYTF. As DNA, the CDR3 is TGCAGTGCTTGGGCAGGGGTAGATGGCTACACCTTC.

The chain has TRBV7-2 and TRBJ1-6, with a weak D call TRBD1 (5 bases). The length of the CDR3 is 15 residues. The germline gives CDR1 SGHTA, CDR2 FQGNSA. Trimming pared 1 base from V and 7 bases from J, leaving 11 bases between. CDR3 sequence (DNA): TGTGCCAGCAGCTTAGAGGACGGGGGGAATTCACCCCTCCACTTT. Encoded protein: CASSLEDGGNSPLHF.

This clonotype showed up just a few times. The J gene is TRBJ2-1, the V gene TRBV11-2; 13 bases are shared with TRBD2. Unmatched junction bases numbered 6, after V lost 5 bases and J lost 8 bases. CDR1 and CDR2 (germline): SGHAT, FQNNGV. This CDR3 is 15 amino acids long. CDR3 coding DNA: TGTGCCAGCAGCCGTGGACTAGCGGGAGTCGATGAGCAGTTCTTC. It translates to CASSRGLAGVDEQFF. Combining the CDR3 with reference TRBV11-2 and TRBJ2-1 gives the whole variable domain EAGVAQSPRYKIIEKRQSVAFWCNPISGHATLYWYQQILGQGPKLLIQFQNNGVVDDSQLPKDRFSAERLKGVDSTLKIQPAKLEDSAVYLCASSRGLAGVDEQFFGPGTRLTVL.

The chain combines TRBV7-6 with TRBJ2-5; TRBD2 agrees at 9 bases. The CDR3 covers 16 residues. CDR1 is SGHVS and CDR2 is FNYEAQ in the germline V gene. Trimming cost V 1 base and J 1 base; bases outside gene matches: 4. The CDR3 region is CASSLGPAGGQETQYF. CDR3 nucleotide sequence: TGTGCCAGCAGCTTAGGTCCAGCGGGGGGCCAAGAGACCCAGTACTTC. Complete variable domain (other parts from reference TRBV7-6 and TRBJ2-5): GAGVSQSPRYKVTKRGQDVALRCDPISGHVSLYWYRQALGQGPEFLTYFNYEAQQDKSGLPNDRFSAERPEGSISTLTIQRTEQRDSAMYRCASSLGPAGGQETQYFGPGTRLLVL.

The chain recombines TRBV6-5 with TRBJ1-1, with 8 bases fitting TRBD1. Trimming removed 0 bases from V and 3 bases from J; junction bases left unmatched: 3. The germline V gene has CDR1 MNHEY and CDR2 SVGAGI. This CDR3 region has 15 residues. Here the CDR3 reads CASSYSKQGDTEAFF. The CDR3 DNA reads as TGTGCCAGCAGTTACTCGAAACAGGGGGACACTGAAGCTTTCTTT.

This sequence joins TRBV29-1 and TRBJ1-1; 8 positions match TRBD1. This CDR3 comprises 12 residues. J was trimmed by 11 bases and V by 6 bases; bases with no gene match: 11. Germline values: CDR1 SQVTM, CDR2 ANQGSEA. The CDR3 DNA reads TGCAGCGTCTTGACGCGGACAGGGTGGGCTTTCTTT. Translating gives CSVLTRTGWAFF.

This clonotype was found a few times. The chain couples TRBV5-1 to TRBJ2-1; D is perhaps TRBD2 (6 bases). Trimming pared 2 bases from V and 5 bases from J, leaving 11 bases between. The CDR3 length is 14 residues. CDR1 is SGHRS, CDR2 YFSETQ, per germline. In nucleotides, the CDR3 is TGCGCCAGCAGCTTCGGGGGTAGGAACAATGAGCAGTTCTTC. This codes for CASSFGGRNNEQFF.

This clonotype has at least ten counts. The chain employs TRBV12-3 or TRBV12-4 and TRBJ2-7, with 13 nucleotides matching TRBD2. V dropped 5 bases and J dropped 2; count of bases not matched to a gene: 3. This CDR3 is 15 amino acids long. The CDR3 region is CASSTTSGGAYEQYF. DNA of the CDR3: TGTGCCAGCAGTACCACTAGCGGGGGGGCCTACGAGCAGTACTTC.

This clonotype was detected only a few times. The J gene is TRBJ2-1, the V gene TRBV7-2; D gene ambiguous. With 5 bases removed from V and 6 bases from J, the gap between germline ends came to 14 bases. The germline gives CDR1 SGHTA, CDR2 FQGNSA. The CDR3 spans 14 residues. CDR3 protein: CASSPPAAVNEQFF. The CDR3 DNA is TGTGCCAGCAGCCCTCCGGCGGCCGTCAATGAGCAGTTCTTC.

In its sample, this clonotype was seen once. The chain couples TRBV10-3 to TRBJ2-2; D is possibly TRBD1 or TRBD2 (5 bases each). Germline loops: CDR1 ENHRY, CDR2 SYGVKD. Trimming removed 11 bases at V and 2 bases at J, with 18 bases between. CDR3 length equals 15 residues. The CDR3 spells CAGPQVGPNTGELFF. The CDR3 DNA sequence: TGTGCCGGACCTCAGGTGGGACCAAACACCGGGGAGCTGTTTTTT.

The rearrangement joins TRBV12-3 or TRBV12-4 to TRBJ2-2; possibly TRBD1 for D (5 bases). The CDR3 spans 13 residues. Trimming took 7 bases from V and 6 from J, leaving 12 bases between them. CDR3 sequence reads: CASILGVSGELFF. Written as DNA, the CDR3 is TGTGCCAGCATCCTAGGGGTGTCCGGGGAGCTGTTTTTT.

This clonotype was recorded a few times. V usage is TRBV24-1 and J usage is TRBJ2-7; TRBD1 matches 11 bases. The germline CDR1 and CDR2 sequences are KGHDR and SFDVKD. The CDR3 has 16 amino acids. J gave up 1 base and V 3 bases, and 4 bases lay outside the gene matches. CDR3: CATSDLGQGASYEQYF. The CDR3, as DNA: TGTGCCACCAGTGATCTTGGACAGGGGGCTTCCTACGAGCAGTACTTC.

This clonotype came up many times. The chain is built from TRBV20-1 and TRBJ1-2; D not certain. The V and J ends lost 5 bases and 6 bases respectively, with 7 bases between them. Germline V gives CDR1 DFQATT, CDR2 SNEGSKA (reference sequence). CDR3 length: 10 amino acids. The CDR3 spells CSAGRDGYTF. The CDR3 DNA is TGCAGTGCTGGCCGAGATGGCTACACCTTC.

This clonotype was seen a few times. This chain joins TRBV4-1 and TRBJ2-1, with a weak D call TRBD2 (6 bases). The CDR3 length is 14 residues. Trimming removed 1 base from V and 6 bases from J, with 10 bases in between. The germline V gene has CDR1 MGHRA and CDR2 YSYEKL. The CDR3 protein is CASSQVPAGNEQFF. CDR3 nucleotides: TGCGCCAGCAGCCAAGTACCAGCGGGCAATGAGCAGTTCTTC.

The chain uses TRBV7-2 and TRBJ1-4; no reliable D call. Deletions cut 5 bases from V and 3 bases from J, with 13 bases between. The CDR3 has 15 amino acids. The germline gives CDR1 SGHTA, CDR2 FQGNSA. For the CDR3, the DNA is TGTGCCAGCAGCCACGACTCGACGGCTAATGAAAAACTGTTTTTT. As protein: CASSHDSTANEKLFF.

The chain links TRBV3-1 to TRBJ2-2, with 8 bases matching TRBD1. CDR1 is LGHDT, CDR2 YNNKEL, per germline (reference sequence). CDR3 size: 16 residues. V was pared by 4 bases and J by 1 base, with 5 bases of the junction left unmatched. The CDR3 protein is CASSLSGGQNTGELFF. The CDR3 DNA follows: TGTGCCAGCAGCCTTTCAGGGGGCCAGAACACCGGGGAGCTGTTTTTT.

This chain connects TRBV5-1 to TRBJ2-1; D is possibly TRBD2 (7 bases). Germline loops: CDR1 SGHRS, CDR2 YFSETQ. Trimming removed 0 bases at V and 0 bases at J, with 13 bases between. The CDR3 runs 17 residues. The CDR3 nucleotides are TGCGCCAGCAGCTTGGTAGGGGGGGTGAGCTCCTACAATGAGCAGTTCTTC. It specifies CASSLVGGVSSYNEQFF.

The chain employs TRBV7-9 and TRBJ1-1, with D possibly TRBD1 on 5 matching bases. Germline V gene lookup returns CDR1 SEHNR and CDR2 FQNEAQ (reference sequence). CDR3 length: 14 residues. Between the trimmed V and J ends, which lost 3 bases and 5 bases, there was a span of 13 bases. The CDR3 DNA is TGTGCCAGCAGCTTCTGGGGGTTGGGGACTGAAGCTTTCTTT. Translation: CASSFWGLGTEAFF.

The V gene is TRBV5-1, the J gene TRBJ1-2, with a weak D call TRBD1 (5 bases). Germline lookup yields CDR1 SGHRS and CDR2 YFSETQ. The CDR3 is made up of 15 amino acids. V was pared by 7 bases and J by 4 bases, with 20 bases between. CDR3 protein: CASSPQTGASYGYTF. The CDR3 nucleotides read TGCGCCAGCTCCCCCCAAACAGGAGCGAGCTATGGCTACACCTTC.

This clonotype appeared many times. J is TRBJ2-1 and V is TRBV29-1, with D possibly TRBD2 on 6 matching bases. V lost 7 bases to trimming and J lost 10 bases, with 17 bases between them. Germline V CDR1 and CDR2: SQVTM, ANQGSEA. The CDR3 has 12 residues. For the CDR3, the DNA is TGCAGCGCCCACGGGGGATGGGTGGAGCAGTTCTTC. Amino acids: CSAHGGWVEQFF.

The rearrangement uses TRBV5-1 and TRBJ2-3; D might be TRBD1 (6 bases). The CDR3 consists of 15 residues. In germline, CDR1 is SGHRS, CDR2 YFSETQ. Trimming shortened V by 4 bases and J by 1 base, and 13 bases separated the two germline ends. The CDR3 DNA sequence: TGCGCCAGCAGCGCACAGGGTATCGGCACAGATACGCAGTATTTT. Translating it yields CASSAQGIGTDTQYF.

This chain joins TRBV12-3 or TRBV12-4 and TRBJ1-1, with D possibly being TRBD1 (5 bases). The germline V and J ends were trimmed by 2 bases and 1 base, with 8 bases remaining between them. This CDR3 is built from 14 residues. CDR3 region: CASSLMGRNTEAFF. The CDR3 DNA reads as TGTGCCAGCAGTTTAATGGGACGGAACACTGAAGCTTTCTTT.

This clonotype was counted between two and nine times. The rearrangement links TRBV4-1 to TRBJ2-2; D is unclear. In germline, CDR1 is MGHRA, CDR2 YSYEKL. Between the trimmed V and J ends, which lost 6 bases and 3 bases, there was a span of 29 bases. The CDR3 has 20 residues. CDR3 nucleotides: TGCGCCAGCAGTCCCGTGGGAAAGGAGAGAAGGTCCCTCTACACCGGGGAGCTGTTTTTT. Its translation is CASSPVGKERRSLYTGELFF.